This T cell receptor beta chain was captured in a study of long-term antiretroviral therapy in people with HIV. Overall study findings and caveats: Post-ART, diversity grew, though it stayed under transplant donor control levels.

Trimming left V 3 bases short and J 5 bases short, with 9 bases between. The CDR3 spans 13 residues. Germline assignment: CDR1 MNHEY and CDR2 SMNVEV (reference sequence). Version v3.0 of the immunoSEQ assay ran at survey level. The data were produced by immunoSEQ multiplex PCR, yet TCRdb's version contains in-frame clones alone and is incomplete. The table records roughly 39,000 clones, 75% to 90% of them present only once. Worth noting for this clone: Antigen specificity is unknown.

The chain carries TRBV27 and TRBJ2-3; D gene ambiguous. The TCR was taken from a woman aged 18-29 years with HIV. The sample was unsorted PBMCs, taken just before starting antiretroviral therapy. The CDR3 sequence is CASSFGSRDTQYF. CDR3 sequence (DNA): TGTGCCAGCAGTTTTGGATCGCGAGATACGCAGTATTTT.